The 8 T cell receptor beta chains given below trace back to one sample, sequenced in a study of cytomegalovirus exposure and HLA in healthy donors. The study ran its PCR with 60 Vbeta and 13 Jbeta primers. Assay used: immunoSEQ multiplex PCR; TCRdb lists only in-frame clones, some missing. The data show around 130,000 clones, approximately 80% seen once. Sequencing was carried out using PBMCs. Receptor source: a male donor in good health and CMV-seropositive.

The chain is built from TRBV28 and TRBJ2-7; D is possibly TRBD2 (6 bases). CDR1 and CDR2 (germline): MDHEN, SYDVKM. CDR3 length: 16 amino acids. Between the trimmed V and J ends, which lost 5 bases and 3 bases, there was a span of 20 bases. CDR3 protein: CASSPRGGGKDYEQYF. The CDR3 region has the DNA TGTGCCAGCAGTCCGCGGGGCGGCGGTAAAGACTACGAGCAGTACTTC.

The chain joins TRBV23-1 to TRBJ2-7, with 7 nucleotides matching TRBD2. TRBV23-1 is marked as an open reading frame, function uncertain. The length of the CDR3 is 17 residues. Unmatched junction bases numbered 14, after V lost 4 bases and J lost 2 bases. CDR3: CASSPPLPASGTYEQYF. CDR3 coding DNA: TGCGCCAGCAGTCCACCCCTTCCGGCTAGCGGAACCTACGAGCAGTACTTC.

This chain connects TRBV30 to TRBJ2-3; no definite D call. Germline V gene data show CDR1 as GTSNPN and CDR2 as SVGIG (reference sequence). Trimming removed 5 bases from V and 0 bases from J, with 18 bases in between. The CDR3 is made up of 16 amino acids. Here the CDR3 reads CAWVPALYYSTDTQYF. Here the CDR3 DNA reads TGTGCCTGGGTTCCCGCGCTCTACTATAGCACAGATACGCAGTATTTT.

This clone has a handful of counts. V is TRBV27 and J is TRBJ2-1; possible D gene TRBD1, 6 bases. CDR1 MNHEY and CDR2 SMNVEV come from the germline V gene (reference sequence). V lost 3 bases and J lost 7, with 10 bases in between. CDR3 length: 13 residues. CDR3 sequence: CASSLTGPNEQFF. The CDR3 region has the DNA TGTGCCAGCAGTTTGACAGGTCCGAATGAGCAGTTCTTC.

The genes are TRBV19 and TRBJ2-3; tentative D call: TRBD1 (7 bases). The CDR3 length is 14 residues. Trimming stripped 9 bases from V and 3 bases from J, with 16 bases between. The germline CDR1 and CDR2 sequences are LNHDA and SQIVND (reference sequence). DNA of the CDR3: TGTGCCAGCCATTCGGCGGGACAGACAGATACGCAGTATTTT. This encodes CASHSAGQTDTQYF.

The chain uses TRBV4-2 and TRBJ1-1, with D hard to call. The CDR3 extends over 15 amino acids. The V and J ends lost 1 base and 0 bases respectively, with 9 bases between them. CDR1 is LGHNA and CDR2 is YNFKEQ in the germline V gene. CDR3 protein: CASSQGAGLNTEAFF. The CDR3 coding sequence is TGTGCCAGCAGCCAAGGGGCCGGCCTGAACACTGAAGCTTTCTTT.

The chain combines TRBV28 with TRBJ2-5, with D hard to call. The end of the DNA is better explained by TRBJ2-7, so the J call may be wrong. Germline CDR1 is MDHEN and CDR2 is SYDVKM. The CDR3 has 14 amino acids. The CDR3 nucleotides read TGTGCCAGCAGTTCTCCCGACACGTTCTACGAGCAGTACTTC. It is translated as CASSSPDTFYEQYF.

The gene calls are TRBV9 and TRBJ2-2; the D gene is possibly TRBD1 (5 bases). The V end lost 5 bases, the J end lost 4 bases, and 15 bases lay between the germline ends. CDR1 and CDR2 (germline): SGDLS, YYNGEE. This CDR3 spans 15 amino acids. CDR3 region: CASSGRFDSTGELFF. The CDR3 DNA is TGTGCCAGCAGTGGCAGGTTCGACAGCACCGGGGAGCTGTTTTTT.